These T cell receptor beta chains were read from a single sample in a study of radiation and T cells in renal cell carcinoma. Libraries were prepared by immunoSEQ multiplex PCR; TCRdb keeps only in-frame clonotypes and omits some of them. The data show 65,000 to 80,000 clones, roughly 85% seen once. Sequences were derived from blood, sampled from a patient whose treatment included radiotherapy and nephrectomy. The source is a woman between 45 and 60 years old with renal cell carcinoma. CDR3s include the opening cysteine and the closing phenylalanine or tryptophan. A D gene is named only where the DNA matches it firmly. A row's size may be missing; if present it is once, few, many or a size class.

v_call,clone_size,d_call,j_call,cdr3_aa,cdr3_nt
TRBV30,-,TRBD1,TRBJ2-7,CAWQGDYEQYF,TGTGCCTGGCAGGGGGACTACGAGCAGTACTTC
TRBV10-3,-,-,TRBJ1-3,CAISAGNTIYF,TGTGCCATCTCAGCTGGAAACACCATATATTTT
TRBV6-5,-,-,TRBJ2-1,CASSPRTTSHEQFF,TGTGCCAGCAGTCCTCGAACCACCAGCCATGAGCAGTTCTTC
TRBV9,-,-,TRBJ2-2,CASSSLTGEKLFF,TGTGCCAGCAGCTCTCTGACAGGAGAAAAGCTGTTTTTT
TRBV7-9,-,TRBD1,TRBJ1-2,CASSLATGAENYGYTF,TGTGCCAGCAGCTTAGCGACAGGGGCGGAGAACTATGGCTACACCTTC
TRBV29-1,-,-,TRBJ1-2,CSVERGEASGYTF,TGCAGCGTTGAGAGAGGGGAGGCGAGTGGCTACACCTTC
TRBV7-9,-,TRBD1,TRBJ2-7,CASSLAGQYSYEQYF,TGTGCCAGCAGCTTAGCGGGACAGTACTCCTACGAGCAGTACTTC
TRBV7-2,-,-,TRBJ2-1,CASNADRGEQFF,TGTGCCAGCAACGCGGACAGAGGTGAGCAGTTCTTC
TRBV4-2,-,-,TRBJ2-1,CASSQDWNRVAYNEQFF,TGTGCCAGCAGCCAAGATTGGAACAGGGTCGCCTACAATGAGCAGTTCTTC
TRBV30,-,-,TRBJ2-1,CAWSGGLYNEQFF,TGTGCCTGGAGCGGGGGCCTCTACAATGAGCAGTTCTTC
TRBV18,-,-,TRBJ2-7,CASSPPTGERREQYF,TGTGCCAGCTCACCACCCACGGGAGAGCGTCGGGAGCAGTACTTC
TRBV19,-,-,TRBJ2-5,CASSQTAQETQYF,TGTGCCAGTAGCCAGACAGCTCAAGAGACCCAGTACTTC
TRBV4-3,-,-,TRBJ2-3,CASSQEKAVTQYF,TGCGCCAGCAGCCAAGAGAAGGCGGTTACGCAGTATTTT
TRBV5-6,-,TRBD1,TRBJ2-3,CASSKSTGTASTDTQYF,TGTGCCAGCAGCAAATCTACCGGGACAGCTAGCACAGATACGCAGTATTTT
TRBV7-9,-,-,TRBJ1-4,CASSLPTGTNEKLFF,TGTGCCAGCAGCTTACCGACGGGAACTAATGAAAAACTGTTTTTT
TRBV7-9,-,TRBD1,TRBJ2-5,CASSRSLTGDQETQYF,TGTGCCAGCAGCCGGTCCCTCACAGGGGACCAAGAGACCCAGTACTTC
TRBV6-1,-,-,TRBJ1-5,CASSEGGQPQHF,TGTGCCAGCAGTGAAGGGGGTCAGCCCCAGCATTTT
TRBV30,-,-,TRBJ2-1,CACAGSYNEQFF,TGTGCCTGTGCGGGATCCTACAATGAGCAGTTCTTC
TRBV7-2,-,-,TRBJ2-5,CASSTPGVETQYF,TGTGCCAGCAGCACCCCCGGGGTCGAGACCCAGTACTTC
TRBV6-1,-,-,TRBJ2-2,CASWAANTGELFF,TGTGCCAGCTGGGCAGCGAACACCGGGGAGCTGTTTTTT
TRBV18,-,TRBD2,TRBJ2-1,CASSPTSGSNEQFF,TGTGCCAGCTCCCCGACTAGCGGGAGTAATGAGCAGTTCTTC
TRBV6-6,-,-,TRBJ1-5,CASSYSGRQPQHF,TGTGCCAGCAGTTACTCTGGAAGGCAGCCCCAGCATTTT
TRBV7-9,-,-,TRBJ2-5,CASSSDDYFQETQYF,TGTGCCAGCAGCTCAGATGACTACTTCCAAGAGACCCAGTACTTC
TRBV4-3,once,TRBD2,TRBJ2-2,CASSQVPAGEAGELFF,TGCGCCAGCAGCCAAGTCCCAGCGGGAGAGGCCGGGGAGCTGTTTTTT
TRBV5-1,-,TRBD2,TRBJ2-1,CASSLVRPSGTYNEQFF,TGCGCCAGCAGCTTGGTGCGTCCTAGCGGGACATACAATGAGCAGTTCTTC
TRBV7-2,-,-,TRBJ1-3,CASSTGPRNTIYF,TGTGCCAGCAGCACTGGTCCGCGGAACACCATATATTTT
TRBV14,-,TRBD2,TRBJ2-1,CASSEVFSGSSQFF,TGTGCCAGCAGCGAAGTTTTTAGCGGGAGTTCGCAGTTCTTC
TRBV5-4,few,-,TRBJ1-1,CASSLGATSTEAFF,TGTGCCAGCAGCTTGGGGGCAACGAGTACTGAAGCTTTCTTT
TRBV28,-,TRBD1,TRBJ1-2,CAGSRQGARGYTF,TGTGCCGGATCGCGACAGGGGGCGCGAGGCTACACCTTC
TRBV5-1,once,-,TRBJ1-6,CASSDRQVLNNSPLHF,TGCGCCAGCAGCGACCGACAGGTTCTAAATAATTCACCCCTCCACTTT
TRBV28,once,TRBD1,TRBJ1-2,CASSPGGAIYGYTF,TGTGCCAGCAGCCCAGGGGGCGCGATCTATGGCTACACCTTC
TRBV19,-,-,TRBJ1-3,CASSIGGTAGNTIYF,TGTGCCAGTAGTATAGGCGGGACCGCGGGAAACACCATATATTTT
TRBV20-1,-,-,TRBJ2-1,CSAYYSEQFF,TGCAGTGCCTACTACAGTGAGCAGTTCTTC
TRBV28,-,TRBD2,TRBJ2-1,CASRLGLASDEQFF,TGTGCCAGCAGACTGGGACTAGCTAGTGATGAGCAGTTCTTC
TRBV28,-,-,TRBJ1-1,CASRGPQGSAEAFF,TGTGCCAGCAGGGGACCGCAGGGGTCGGCTGAAGCTTTCTTT
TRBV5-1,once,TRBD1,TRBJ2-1,CASSPGQGAVNEQFF,TGCGCCAGCAGCCCGGGACAGGGGGCGGTGAATGAGCAGTTCTTC
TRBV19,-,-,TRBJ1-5,CASSIKVNNQPQHF,TGTGCCAGTAGTATTAAAGTCAATAATCAGCCCCAGCATTTT
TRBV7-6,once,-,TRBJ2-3,CASSLAVGDPRSDTQYF,TGTGCCAGCAGCTTAGCCGTCGGGGACCCACGTTCAGATACGCAGTATTTT
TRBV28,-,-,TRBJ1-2,CASSQANYGYTF,TGTGCCAGCAGTCAGGCTAACTATGGCTACACCTTC
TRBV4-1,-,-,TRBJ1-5,CASSHNVGQGQPQHF,TGCGCCAGCAGCCATAACGTGGGGCAGGGGCAGCCCCAGCATTTT
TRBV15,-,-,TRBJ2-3,CATSSRVGPDTQYF,TGTGCCACCAGCAGCAGGGTAGGCCCAGATACGCAGTATTTT
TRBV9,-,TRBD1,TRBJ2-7,CASSVRQGGGEQYF,TGTGCCAGCAGCGTGAGACAGGGCGGCGGCGAGCAGTACTTC
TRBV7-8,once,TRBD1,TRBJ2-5,CASSLVAGGGRETQYF,TGTGCCAGCAGCTTAGTTGCAGGGGGTGGGCGAGAGACCCAGTACTTC
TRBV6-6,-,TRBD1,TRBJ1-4,CASSRQGQGEKLFF,TGTGCCAGCAGTAGACAGGGCCAGGGTGAAAAACTGTTTTTT
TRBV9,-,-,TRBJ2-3,CASSVVGGADTQYF,TGTGCCAGCAGCGTAGTGGGGGGCGCAGATACGCAGTATTTT
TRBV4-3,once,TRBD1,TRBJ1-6,CASSQGDRVIDNSPLHF,TGCGCCAGCAGCCAAGGGGACAGGGTTATTGATAATTCACCCCTCCACTTT
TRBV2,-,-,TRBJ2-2,CASSSDRGIGELFF,TGTGCCAGCAGCTCGGATCGAGGCATCGGGGAGCTGTTTTTT
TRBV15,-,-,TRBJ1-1,CATSRAEGSSTEAFF,TGTGCCACCAGCAGAGCCGAGGGGAGTAGCACTGAAGCTTTCTTT
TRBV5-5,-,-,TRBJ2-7,CASSQGQGGYEQYF,TGTGCCAGCAGCCAAGGACAGGGAGGGTACGAGCAGTACTTC